This TCR beta chain was identified in a study of shared clonotypes between healthy human individuals. As for the study in general: Each donor contributed plates that comprised three CD4 naive, three CD4 memory, two CD8 naive and one CD8 memory.

Clones were read by immunoSEQ multiplex PCR, and TCRdb kept only the in-frame ones, dropping some. Of some 1 million clones listed, about 75% are singletons. The CDR3 is 16 residues long. CDR1 SGDLS and CDR2 YYNGEE come from the germline V gene. V lost 0 bases and J lost 0; bases outside the gene matches: 4. This receptor was taken from a man younger than 30 in good health. V and J are TRBV9 and TRBJ2-5, with TRBD2 identical over 8 bases. Sequenced material: memory CD4+ T cells sorted from blood. The subset here: CD45RA-negative fraction. This chain's CDR3 is CASSVDPGGYQETQYF. The CDR3 DNA follows: TGTGCCAGCAGCGTAGATCCGGGGGGGTACCAAGAGACCCAGTACTTC.